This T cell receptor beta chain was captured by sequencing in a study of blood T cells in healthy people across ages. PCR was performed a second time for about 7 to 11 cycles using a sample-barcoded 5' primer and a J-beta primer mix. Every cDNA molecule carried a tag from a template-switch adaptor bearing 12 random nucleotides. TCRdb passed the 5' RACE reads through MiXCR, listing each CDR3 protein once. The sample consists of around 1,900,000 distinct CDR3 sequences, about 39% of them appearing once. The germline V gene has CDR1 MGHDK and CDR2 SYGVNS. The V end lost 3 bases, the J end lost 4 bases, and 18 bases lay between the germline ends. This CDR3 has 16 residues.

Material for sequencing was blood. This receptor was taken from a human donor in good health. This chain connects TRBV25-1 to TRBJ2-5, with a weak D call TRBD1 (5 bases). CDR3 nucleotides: TGTGCCAGCAGTGAGCCCGAACAGGATATTCTAGAGACCCAGTACTTC. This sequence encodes CASSEPEQDILETQYF.